Here is one T cell receptor beta chain with its context. Its antigen is not identified. This same CDR3 is encoded by further DNA sequences in the sample. Treatment noted: some 20 received Ad26.COV2.S at low or high dose, single or two shots; about 5 received placebo; per-sample allocation not given. Samples came from day 63 after the first vaccine or placebo injection. TCRdb keeps only in-frame clones here, not all; method: immunoSEQ multiplex PCR. The sample shows about 480,000 clones, 70% to 90% of them seen only once. The record originates from a study of Ad26.COV2.S vaccination and SARS-CoV-2 variants. Study-wide context: It was the COV1001 Ad26.COV2.S trial arm that included the donor.

The V gene lost 0 bases and the J gene lost 1 base, with 4 bases spanning the gap. CDR3 length equals 13 residues. Study conclusions and caveats: Substantial breadth was reported for post-vaccination spike-specific CD8+ and CD4+ T cells. The placebo group had lower spike-specific TCR breadth than the vaccine recipients did. The TCR breadth and depth analyses may have produced an underestimate of total T cell responses.

Sequencing was performed on peripheral blood, taken in a trial of Ad26.COV2.S vaccine versus placebo. V is TRBV12-3 or TRBV12-4 and J is TRBJ2-7; D unresolved. This sequence was found in a person between 18 and 60 years old who received the Ad26.COV2.S COVID-19 vaccine or a placebo. The CDR3: CASSLAGSYEQYF. The CDR3 DNA reads TGTGCCAGCAGTTTAGCGGGATCCTACGAGCAGTACTTC.